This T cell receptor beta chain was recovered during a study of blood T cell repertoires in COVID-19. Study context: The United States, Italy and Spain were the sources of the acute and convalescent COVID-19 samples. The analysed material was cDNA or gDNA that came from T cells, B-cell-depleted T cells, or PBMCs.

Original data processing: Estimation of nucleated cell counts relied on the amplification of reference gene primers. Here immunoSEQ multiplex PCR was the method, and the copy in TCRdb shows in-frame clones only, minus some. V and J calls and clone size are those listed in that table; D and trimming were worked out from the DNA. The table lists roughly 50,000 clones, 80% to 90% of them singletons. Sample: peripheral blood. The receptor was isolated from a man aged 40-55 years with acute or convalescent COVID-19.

Here the CDR3 reads CASSSGGSSYNEQFF. The DNA of the CDR3 is TGCGCCAGCAGCTCTGGAGGGAGCTCCTACAATGAGCAGTTCTTC. This chain connects TRBV5-1 to TRBJ2-1; a possible D gene is TRBD2 (6 bases). V dropped 3 bases and J dropped 0 bases, with 10 bases sitting between them. Per the germline V gene, CDR1 is SGHRS and CDR2 is YFSETQ. The CDR3 consists of 15 residues.